The rows below give T cell receptor beta chains drawn from one sample of a study of T cell responses to AZD1222 COVID-19 vaccine. Assay used: immunoSEQ multiplex PCR; TCRdb lists only in-frame clones, some missing. The sample has more than 120,000 clones; roughly 91% are singletons. The sample consisted of peripheral blood, taken on day 0 of AZD1222 vaccination. Receptors were obtained from an adult in good health. CDR3s include the opening cysteine and the closing phenylalanine or tryptophan. Each record gives: D gene, J gene, V gene, CDR3 protein, CDR3 DNA. A D gene is named only where the DNA matches it firmly.

. TRBJ2-7 TRBV7-6 CASSLGTGKREQYF TGTGCCAGCAGCTTAGGAACAGGGAAGAGGGAGCAGTACTTC
TRBD1 TRBJ1-3 TRBV5-1 CASSLGQAGNTIYF TGCGCCAGCAGCCTTGGACAGGCCGGAAACACCATATATTTT
TRBD2 TRBJ2-3 TRBV18 CASSPPGGSTDTQYF TGTGCCAGCTCACCACCGGGGGGGAGCACAGATACGCAGTATTTT
TRBD2 TRBJ2-7 TRBV5-1 CASSLPSGSGHEQYF TGCGCCAGCAGCTTACCTAGCGGGAGTGGCCACGAGCAGTACTTC
. TRBJ2-7 TRBV7-6 CASSSSYHEQYF TGTGCCAGCAGCTCGTCTTACCACGAGCAGTACTTC
. TRBJ1-3 TRBV7-2 CASSLDWSSGNTIYF TGTGCCAGCAGCTTAGACTGGAGCTCTGGAAACACCATATATTTT
TRBD1 TRBJ1-1 TRBV5-1 CASSLGEQGANTEAFF TGCGCCAGCAGCTTGGGTGAACAGGGGGCGAACACTGAAGCTTTCTTT
. TRBJ2-2 TRBV10-1 CASSGDTGNTGELFF TGCGCCAGCAGTGGGGACACGGGAAACACCGGGGAGCTGTTTTTT
TRBD1 TRBJ2-1 TRBV27 CASSPYWGQGAYNEQFF TGTGCCAGCAGTCCTTACTGGGGACAGGGGGCGTACAATGAGCAGTTCTTC
TRBD1 TRBJ1-2 TRBV6-5 CASSYSSQGAGWGYTF TGTGCCAGCAGTTACTCGTCCCAGGGGGCTGGATGGGGCTACACCTTC
. TRBJ1-2 TRBV12-3/TRBV12-4 CASSAGHYGYTF TGTGCCAGCAGTGCGGGCCACTATGGCTACACCTTC
TRBD2 TRBJ2-5 TRBV9 CASSVGAGGPGETQYF TGTGCCAGCAGCGTAGGAGCGGGAGGGCCCGGGGAGACCCAGTACTTC